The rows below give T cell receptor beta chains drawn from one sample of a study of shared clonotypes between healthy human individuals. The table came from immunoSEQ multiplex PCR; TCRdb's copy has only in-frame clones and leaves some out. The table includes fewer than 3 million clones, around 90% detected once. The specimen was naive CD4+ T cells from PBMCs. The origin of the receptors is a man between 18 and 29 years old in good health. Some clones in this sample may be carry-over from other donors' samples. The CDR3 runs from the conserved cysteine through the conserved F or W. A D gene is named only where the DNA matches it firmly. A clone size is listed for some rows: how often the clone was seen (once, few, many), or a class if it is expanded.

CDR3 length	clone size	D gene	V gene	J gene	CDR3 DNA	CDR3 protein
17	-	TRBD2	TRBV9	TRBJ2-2	TGTGCCAGCAGCCCGACGACTAGCGGGAGGGTTACCGGGGAGCTGTTTTTT	CASSPTTSGRVTGELFF
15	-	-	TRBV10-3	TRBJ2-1	TGTGCCATCAGTGAGGGTAAAGCGGGTTACAATGAGCAGTTCTTC	CAISEGKAGYNEQFF
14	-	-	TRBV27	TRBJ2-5	TGTGCCAGCAGTTTATGGGGGATTGGGGAGACCCAGTACTTC	CASSLWGIGETQYF
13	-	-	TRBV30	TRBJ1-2	TGTGCCTGGGGAGGGGGACAACTCTATGGCTACACCTTC	CAWGGGQLYGYTF
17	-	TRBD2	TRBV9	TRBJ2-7	TGTGCCAGCAGCCCGCGGACTAGCGGGTCGGTCTTCTCTGAGCAGTACTTC	CASSPRTSGSVFSEQYF
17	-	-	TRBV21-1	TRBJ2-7	TGTGCCAGCAGCAAAGGGGAACCAGCGGAAAGCTCCTACGAGCAGTACTTC	CASSKGEPAESSYEQYF
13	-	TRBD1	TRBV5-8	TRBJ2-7	TGTGCCAGCAGCCCGGGACAGCTCTACGAGCAGTACTTC	CASSPGQLYEQYF
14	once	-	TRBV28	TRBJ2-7	TGTGCCAGCAGTTTCGGGAGTCTCTCTATGTGGACATACTTC	CASSFGSLSMWTYF
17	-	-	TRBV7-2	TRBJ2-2	TGTGCCAGCAGCTTATCGGTATCCACAGGGCAGGCCGGGGAGCTGTTTTTT	CASSLSVSTGQAGELFF
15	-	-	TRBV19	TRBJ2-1	TGTGCCAGTAGTATTGGGTCTAGGTTCTTCAATGAGCAGTTCTTC	CASSIGSRFFNEQFF
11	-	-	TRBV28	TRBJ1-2	TGTGCCAGCAGTTTATTCTATGGCTACACCTTC	CASSLFYGYTF
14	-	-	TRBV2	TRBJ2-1	TGTGCCAGCAGTGAAACCACTCCCTACAATGAGCAGTTCTTC	CASSETTPYNEQFF
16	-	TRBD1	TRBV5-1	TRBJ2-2	TGCGCCAGCAGCTCTTCCGGGACAGGGATGTGGGGGGAGCTGTTTTTT	CASSSSGTGMWGELFF
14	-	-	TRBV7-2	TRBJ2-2	TGTGCCAGCAGCTTAGAACTAGGGACCGGGGAGCTGTTTTTT	CASSLELGTGELFF
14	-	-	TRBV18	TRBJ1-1	TGTGCCAGCTCACCCATGGGACAGAACACTGAAGCTTTCTTT	CASSPMGQNTEAFF
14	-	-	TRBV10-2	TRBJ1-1	TGCGCCAGCAGTGACACCGCGTTTGACACTGAAGCTTTCTTT	CASSDTAFDTEAFF
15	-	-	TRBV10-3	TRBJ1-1	TGTGCCATCAGTGAGTCAAGGGGGGGCGAAACTGAAGCTTTCTTT	CAISESRGGETEAFF
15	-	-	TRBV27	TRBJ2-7	TGTGCCAGCAGAACGTGGGTCCTCCAAAACTACGAGCAGTACTTC	CASRTWVLQNYEQYF
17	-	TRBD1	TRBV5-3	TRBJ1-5	TGTGCCAGAAGTTTAATACGGACAGGGTATCGCAATCAGCCCCAGCATTTT	CARSLIRTGYRNQPQHF
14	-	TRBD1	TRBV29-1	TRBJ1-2	TGCAGCGTTGGGGAACAGGGGACAACCTATGGCTACACCTTC	CSVGEQGTTYGYTF
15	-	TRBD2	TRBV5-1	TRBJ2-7	TGCGCCAGCAGCCCTGGGGGAGGGCCGACCTACGAGCAGTACTTC	CASSPGGGPTYEQYF
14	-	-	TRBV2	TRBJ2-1	TGTGCCAGCAGTGACGCTAAAAGAGGGCATGAGCAGTTCTTC	CASSDAKRGHEQFF
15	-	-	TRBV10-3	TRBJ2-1	TGTGCCATCAGTGAGGCCAGGGGCGAACGCAATGAGCAGTTCTTC	CAISEARGERNEQFF
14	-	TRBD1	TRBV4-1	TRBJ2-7	TGCGCCAGCAGCCGGGGACAGGGGACCTACGAGCAGTACTTC	CASSRGQGTYEQYF
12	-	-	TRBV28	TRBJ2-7	TGTGCCAGCAGTTGGTCAGCCTACGAGCAGTACTTC	CASSWSAYEQYF
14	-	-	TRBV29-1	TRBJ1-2	TGCAGCGTTGAAGGACAGACTTCTAACTATGGCTACACCTTC	CSVEGQTSNYGYTF
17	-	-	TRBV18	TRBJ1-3	TGTGCCAGCTCACCAGAGGTACAGGCCTTCTCTGGAAACACCATATATTTT	CASSPEVQAFSGNTIYF
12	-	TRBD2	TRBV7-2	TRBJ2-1	TGTGCCAGCCGCGGGGGAGGGGATGAGCAGTTCTTC	CASRGGGDEQFF
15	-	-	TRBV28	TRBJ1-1	TGTGCCAGCAGTTTATTAGGGAATCCGAACACTGAAGCTTTCTTT	CASSLLGNPNTEAFF
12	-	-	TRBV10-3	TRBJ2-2	TGTGCCATCAGAGCGAACACCGGGGAGCTGTTTTTT	CAIRANTGELFF
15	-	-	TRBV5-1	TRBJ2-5	TGCGCCAGCAGCTTGGGGCCCAGGGATGGAGAGACCCAGTACTTC	CASSLGPRDGETQYF
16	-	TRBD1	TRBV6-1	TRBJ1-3	TGTGCCAGCAGTGGGGACAGGGGACCTTCTGGAAACACCATATATTTT	CASSGDRGPSGNTIYF
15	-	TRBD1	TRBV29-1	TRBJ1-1	TGCAGCGTCCGACGGACAGGCGCGCGGAACACTGAAGCTTTCTTT	CSVRRTGARNTEAFF
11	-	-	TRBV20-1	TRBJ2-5	TGCAGTGTAGGGGAGTCAGAGACCCAGTACTTC	CSVGESETQYF
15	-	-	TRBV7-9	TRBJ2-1	TGTGCCAGCAGCTTACGTCGGACAATAAACAATGAGCAGTTCTTC	CASSLRRTINNEQFF
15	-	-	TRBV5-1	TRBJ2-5	TGCGCCAGCAGCTTGGCCGAGGTGGGGCAAGAGACCCAGTACTTC	CASSLAEVGQETQYF
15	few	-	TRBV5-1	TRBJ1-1	TGCGCCAGCAGCGCCGACAGTAGATCGAACACTGAAGCTTTCTTT	CASSADSRSNTEAFF
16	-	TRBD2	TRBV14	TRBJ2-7	TGTGCCAGCAGCCAAGCGAGACTAGCGGCCCCCTACGAGCAGTACTTC	CASSQARLAAPYEQYF
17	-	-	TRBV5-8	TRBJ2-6	TGTGCCAGCAGCTTGGTTGCTGACAGCTCTGGGGCCAACGTCCTGACTTTC	CASSLVADSSGANVLTF
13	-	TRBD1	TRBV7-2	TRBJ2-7	TGTGCCAGCAGCTTATACAGGGGAAACGAGCAGTACTTC	CASSLYRGNEQYF
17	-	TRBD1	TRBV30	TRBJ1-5	TGTGCCTGGAGTGACATAAGGGACAGCTATAGCAATCAGCCCCAGCATTTT	CAWSDIRDSYSNQPQHF
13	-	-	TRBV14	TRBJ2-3	TGTGCCAGCAGCTCGACTTACACAGATACGCAGTATTTT	CASSSTYTDTQYF
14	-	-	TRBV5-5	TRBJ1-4	TGTGCCAGCAGCCTACTGGGACCTAATGAAAAACTGTTTTTT	CASSLLGPNEKLFF
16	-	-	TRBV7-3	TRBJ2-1	TGTGCCAGCAGCCCCCCCGGGGCAGGGCGCTACAATGAGCAGTTCTTC	CASSPPGAGRYNEQFF
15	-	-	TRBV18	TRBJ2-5	TGTGCCAGCTCACTCGGGACCGGACGCCAAGAGACCCAGTACTTC	CASSLGTGRQETQYF
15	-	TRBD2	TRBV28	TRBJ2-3	TGTGCCAGCAGTTTGGCGGGAGGTCTCAAAGATACGCAGTATTTT	CASSLAGGLKDTQYF
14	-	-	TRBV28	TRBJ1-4	TGTGCCAGCAGTCCTCGCCCCGAGACTGAAAAACTGTTTTTT	CASSPRPETEKLFF
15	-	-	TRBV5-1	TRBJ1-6	TGCGCCAGCAGCGGACCGGGTCCCACGGGTTCACCCCTCCACTTT	CASSGPGPTGSPLHF
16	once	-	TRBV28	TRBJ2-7	-	CASSFHFLQRGDEQYF
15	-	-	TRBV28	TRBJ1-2	TGTGCCATCAAAGTAGAGGGGAAGGAAGGCTATGGCTACACCTTC	CAIKVEGKEGYGYTF
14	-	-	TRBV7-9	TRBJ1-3	TGTGCCAGCAGCCCGGGGGGATCTGGAAACACCATATATTTT	CASSPGGSGNTIYF
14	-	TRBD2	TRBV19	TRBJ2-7	TGTGCCAGTAGTCGGCTAGCGGGGCCCTACGAGCAGTACTTC	CASSRLAGPYEQYF
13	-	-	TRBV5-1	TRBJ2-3	TGCGCCAGCAGCTCGGGACTTCCAGATACGCAGTATTTT	CASSSGLPDTQYF